This T cell receptor beta chain was captured by sequencing in a study of blood T cells in healthy people across ages. The authors ran a second PCR of 7 to 11 cycles using a sample-barcoded 5' primer and a J-beta primer mix. Using its own MiXCR run on the 5' RACE reads, TCRdb lists one record per CDR3 protein. The table has about 1 million distinct CDR3 sequences, under 45% seen once. Trimming left V 3 bases short and J 6 bases short, with 16 bases between. This CDR3 comprises 15 residues. CDR1 and CDR2 from the germline V gene are SGDLS and YYNGEE. Every sample had a minimum of 6.5 million PBMCs isolated.

The receptor's source is a woman aged 55 to 70 in good health. The chain links TRBV9 to TRBJ2-4, with a weak D call TRBD2 (7 bases). Sequencing was carried out using blood. The CDR3 loop is CASSGDAGARNIQYF. CDR3 sequence (DNA): TGTGCCAGCAGCGGAGATGCGGGGGCTAGAAACATTCAGTACTTC. Using reference TRBV9 and TRBJ2-4 for the parts outside the CDR3, the full variable domain is DSGVTQTPKHLITATGQRVTLRCSPRSGDLSVYWYQQSLDQGLQFLIQYYNGEERAKGNILERFSAQQFPDLHSELNLSSLELGDSALYFCASSGDAGARNIQYFGAGTRLSVL.